This T cell receptor beta chain is from a study of OX40 agonist ivuxolimab in advanced cancers. Study overall: Under the entry rules, prior anti-PD-1, anti-PD-L1 or anti-CTLA-4 therapy was allowed, and approximately 40% had some.

Trimming removed 3 bases from V and 5 bases from J, with 14 bases in between. Germline CDR1 is SGHRS and CDR2 is YFSETQ. The CDR3 is 14 residues long. The method was immunoSEQ multiplex PCR; TCRdb's version includes in-frame clones alone and lacks a portion of them. Here the sample spans about 110,000 clones, about 92% being singletons. The TCR comes from an adult with an advanced solid tumor such as melanoma, head and neck, liver or kidney cancer. This specimen was CD4+ or CD8+ T cells sorted from blood, taken in a trial of the OX40 agonist ivuxolimab. V and J are TRBV5-1 and TRBJ2-5; D may be TRBD2 (5 bases). The CDR3 DNA is TGCGCCAGCAGCTCGGGGTCCCATGGGGAGACCCAGTACTTC. Translated, it gives CASSSGSHGETQYF.